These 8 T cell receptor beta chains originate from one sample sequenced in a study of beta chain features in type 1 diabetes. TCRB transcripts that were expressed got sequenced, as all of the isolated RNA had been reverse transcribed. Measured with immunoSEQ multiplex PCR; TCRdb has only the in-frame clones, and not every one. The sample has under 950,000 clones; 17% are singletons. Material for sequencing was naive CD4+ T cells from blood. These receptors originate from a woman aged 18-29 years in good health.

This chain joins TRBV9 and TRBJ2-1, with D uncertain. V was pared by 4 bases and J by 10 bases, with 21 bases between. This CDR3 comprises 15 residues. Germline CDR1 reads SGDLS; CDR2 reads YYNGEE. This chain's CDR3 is CASSPLIRPDKEQFF. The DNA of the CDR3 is TGTGCCAGCAGCCCGCTGATTAGGCCAGATAAGGAGCAGTTCTTC.

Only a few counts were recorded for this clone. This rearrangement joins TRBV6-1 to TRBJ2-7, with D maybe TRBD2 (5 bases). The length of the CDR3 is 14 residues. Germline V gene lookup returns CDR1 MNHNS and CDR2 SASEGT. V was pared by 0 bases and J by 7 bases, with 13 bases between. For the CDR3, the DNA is TGTGCCAGCAGTGAAGCTTATCAGACGGGGGAGCAGTACTTC. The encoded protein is CASSEAYQTGEQYF.

CDR3 region: CASRVRNEQFF. The CDR3, as DNA: TGTGCCAGCAGGGTGAGAAATGAGCAGTTCTTC. The genes are TRBV28 and TRBJ2-1, with D uncertain. The CDR3 contains 11 residues. The ends were cut back, 6 bases at V and 7 bases at J, with 7 bases in the middle. Germline lookup yields CDR1 MDHEN and CDR2 SYDVKM.

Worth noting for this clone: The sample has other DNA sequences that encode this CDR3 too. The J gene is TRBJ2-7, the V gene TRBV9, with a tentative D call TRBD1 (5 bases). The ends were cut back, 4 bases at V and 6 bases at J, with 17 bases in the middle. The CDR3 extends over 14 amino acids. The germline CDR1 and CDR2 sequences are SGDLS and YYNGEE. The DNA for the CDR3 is TGTGCCAGCAGCTCTAGGGCGACAGCTTCCGAGCAGTACTTC. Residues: CASSSRATASEQYF.

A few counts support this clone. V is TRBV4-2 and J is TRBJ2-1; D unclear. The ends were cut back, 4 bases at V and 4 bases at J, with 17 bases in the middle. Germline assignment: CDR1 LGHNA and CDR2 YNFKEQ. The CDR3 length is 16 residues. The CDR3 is CASSLIGRVVYNEQFF. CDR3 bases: TGTGCCAGCAGCCTAATTGGTCGAGTGGTTTACAATGAGCAGTTCTTC.

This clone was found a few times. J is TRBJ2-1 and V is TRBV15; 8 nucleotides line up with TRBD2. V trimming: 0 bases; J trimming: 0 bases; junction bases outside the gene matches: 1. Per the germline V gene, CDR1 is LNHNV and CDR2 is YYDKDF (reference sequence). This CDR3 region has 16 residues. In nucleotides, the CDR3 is TGTGCCACCAGCAGAGATCTAGCGGGCTCCTACAATGAGCAGTTCTTC. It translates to CATSRDLAGSYNEQFF.

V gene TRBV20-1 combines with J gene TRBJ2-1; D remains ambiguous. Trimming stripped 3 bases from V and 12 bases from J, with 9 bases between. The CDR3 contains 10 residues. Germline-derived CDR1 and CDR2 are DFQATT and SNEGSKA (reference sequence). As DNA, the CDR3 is TGCAGTGCTAGTGCCGGCGGGCAGTTCTTC. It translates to CSASAGGQFF.

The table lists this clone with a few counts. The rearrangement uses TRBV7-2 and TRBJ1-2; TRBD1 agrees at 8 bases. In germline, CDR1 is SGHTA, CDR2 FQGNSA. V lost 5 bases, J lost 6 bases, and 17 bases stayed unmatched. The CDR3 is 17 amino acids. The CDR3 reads CASSPGMQGATNNGYTF. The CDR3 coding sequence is TGTGCCAGCAGCCCAGGGATGCAGGGGGCGACGAACAATGGCTACACCTTC.